The 4 T cell receptor beta chains presented below share a single source sample, sequenced in a study of blood T cell repertoires in COVID-19. The method was immunoSEQ multiplex PCR; TCRdb's version includes in-frame clones alone and lacks a portion of them. The sample includes about 120,000 clones, roughly 76% of them seen just once. Specimen: peripheral blood. These receptors all come from a human donor in a cohort sampled during active COVID-19.

J is TRBJ2-5 and V is TRBV4-3; perhaps TRBD1 as D (7 bases). The germline gives CDR1 LGHNA, CDR2 YSLEER. There are 15 residues in the CDR3. V was shortened by 4 bases and J by 2 bases, with 14 bases between the two germline ends. The CDR3 is CASSPRQGGQETQYF. The DNA for the CDR3 is TGCGCCAGCAGCCCACGACAGGGAGGACAAGAGACCCAGTACTTC.

The rearrangement joins TRBV4-1 to TRBJ2-7, with a tentative D call TRBD1 (6 bases). The length of the CDR3 is 16 residues. Germline values: CDR1 MGHRA, CDR2 YSYEKL. V lost 4 bases and J lost 2, with 18 bases in between. CDR3 amino acids: CASSPERGWRPYEQYF. CDR3 in DNA: TGCGCCAGCAGCCCCGAGAGGGGGTGGCGGCCCTACGAGCAGTACTTC.

This rearrangement joins TRBV27 to TRBJ1-2; 7 bases line up with TRBD1. CDR1 MNHEY and CDR2 SMNVEV come from the germline V gene (reference sequence). After removal of 0 bases from V and 2 bases from J, the junction contained 0 bases not matched to a gene. This CDR3 spans 14 amino acids. In nucleotides, the CDR3 is TGTGCCAGCAGTTTATCCAGGGGGAACTATGGCTACACCTTC. As protein: CASSLSRGNYGYTF.

The chain employs TRBV20-1 and TRBJ2-3; the match to TRBD2 covers 9 bases. The CDR3 extends over 15 amino acids. The J segment lost 2 bases and the V segment lost 3 bases, leaving 6 bases of the junction unmatched. Germline V gives CDR1 DFQATT, CDR2 SNEGSKA (reference sequence). The CDR3 sequence is CSASGLAGTTDTQYF. CDR3 nucleotides: TGCAGTGCTAGTGGGCTAGCGGGAACCACAGATACGCAGTATTTT.